Listed here are 9 T cell receptor beta chains from one sample, sequenced in a study of neurological immune-mediated disorders (dated by TCRdb to between 2018 and 2021). The library was built by means of 5' RACE. Sequencing instrument: Illumina HiSeq 2500. TCRdb trimmed public reads at Q25 via fastp, called clones via MiXCR and kept in-frame beta chains. Every CDR3 protein is listed once, alongside the most common genes and DNA of its rows. This sample is represented by 66,000 or so distinct CDR3 sequences; roughly 4.8% of them were singletons. The top ten constitute 6.5% to 7.5% of the sample. The material sequenced was PBMCs. These receptors were obtained from a man aged 30 to 39 with multiple sclerosis.

This clonotype was counted ten times or more. The chain couples TRBV7-3 to TRBJ1-1; 8 nucleotides match TRBD1. Germline CDR1 reads SGHTA; CDR2 reads FQGTGA. V gave up 5 bases and J gave up 8 bases; unmatched junction bases: 13. There are 15 residues in the CDR3. The CDR3 spells CASSRQGGTGAEAFF. For the CDR3, the DNA is TGTGCCAGCAGCCGCCAAGGGGGGACAGGTGCCGAAGCTTTCTTT.

Regarding this clonotype: A much bigger clone sits one base away, suggesting this may be a read error. The chain uses TRBV7-9 and TRBJ1-1; tentatively, D is TRBD1 (6 bases). Trimming pared 5 bases from V and 1 base from J, leaving 20 bases between. CDR1 and CDR2 from the germline V gene are SEHNR and FQNEAQ (reference sequence). CDR3 size: 17 residues. CDR3 coding DNA: TGTGCCAGCAGCCTAAACGGACCGGGACAATGGAACACTGAAGCTTTCTTT. Amino acids: CASSLNGPGQWNTEAFF. The variable domain in full, completed from reference TRBV7-9 and TRBJ1-1, reads DTGVSQNPRHKITKRGQNVTFRCDPISEHNRLYWYRQTLGQGPEFLTYFQNEAQLEKSRLLSDRFSAERPKGSFSTLEIQRTEQGDSAMYLCASSLNGPGQWNTEAFFGQGTRLTVV.

This clonotype showed up many times. V usage is TRBV12-3 or TRBV12-4 and J usage is TRBJ2-2; D call uncertain. This CDR3 comprises 16 residues. V dropped 2 bases and J dropped 4 bases, with 14 bases sitting between them. The CDR3 sequence: CASSLFPERFTGELFF. The CDR3, as DNA: TGTGCCAGCAGTTTATTTCCAGAAAGGTTCACCGGGGAGCTGTTTTTT.

This clonotype was seen many times. The CDR3 coding sequence is TGTGCCAGCAGTTTAGCAGGATCCTCTATTGGCTACACCTTC. Protein sequence: CASSLAGSSIGYTF. This chain uses TRBV12-3 or TRBV12-4 with TRBJ1-2; no clear D gene. Trimming took off 0 bases at V and 7 bases at J, with 12 bases between the two ends. The CDR3 has 14 residues.

V is TRBV2 and J is TRBJ2-1; D may match TRBD1 or TRBD2 (6 bases each). CDR3 length equals 17 residues. V dropped 0 bases and J dropped 8 bases, with 20 bases sitting between them. The V gene's germline CDR1 is SNHLY and CDR2 FYNNEI. The CDR3: CASSEALRGLAFDEQFF. In nucleotides, the CDR3 is TGTGCCAGCAGTGAAGCGCTTCGGGGGCTAGCCTTCGATGAGCAGTTCTTC.

This clonotype was seen a handful of times. The chain employs TRBV20-1 and TRBJ2-3, with 13 bases aligning to TRBD2. J was trimmed by 3 bases and V by 4 bases; bases with no gene match: 4. CDR3 length: 15 amino acids. The germline gives CDR1 DFQATT, CDR2 SNEGSKA (reference sequence). The CDR3 bases are TGCAGTGCTACTACTAGCGGGGGGGCGACAGATACGCAGTATTTT. It codes for CSATTSGGATDTQYF.

Only a few counts were recorded for this clonotype. The rearrangement uses TRBV5-1 and TRBJ2-2; 8 nucleotides match TRBD1. CDR1 SGHRS and CDR2 YFSETQ come from the germline V gene. The CDR3 consists of 15 residues. V shed 2 bases, J shed 6 bases, and the junction held 6 bases outside the gene matches. This CDR3 reads CASSFRQGRPGELFF. As DNA, the CDR3 is TGCGCCAGCAGCTTCCGACAGGGGCGCCCCGGGGAGCTGTTTTTT.

Concerning this clonotype: Mismatch with germline at one junction end may stem from a read error. The rearrangement links TRBV5-1 to TRBJ2-1; a weak D match, TRBD2 (6 bases). CDR1 is SGHRS, CDR2 YFSETQ, per germline. The CDR3 covers 14 residues. CDR3 nucleotides: TGCGCCAGCAGCGGACTACCTACCTACAATGAGCAGTTATTC. This gives the protein CASSGLPTYNEQLF.

This clonotype has only a few counts. This chain connects TRBV5-1 to TRBJ1-2; 7 nucleotides match TRBD1. The CDR3 runs to 15 residues. V shed 0 bases, J shed 7 bases, and the junction held 9 bases outside the gene matches. Germline V CDR1 and CDR2: SGHRS, YFSETQ. This CDR3 reads CASSLDNRGVTGYTF. The CDR3 DNA reads as TGCGCCAGCAGCTTGGATAACAGGGGAGTTACTGGCTACACCTTC.